A single sample gave rise to the 6 T cell receptor beta chains below, sequenced in a study of chemoradiotherapy in HPV16-positive cancers. Some clones are missing from TCRdb's copy, which holds only in-frame ones; the method was immunoSEQ multiplex PCR. The sample lists around 30,000 clones; roughly 90% were seen once. The sequences come from blood, collected from a patient who underwent chemoradiotherapy. The receptor set was obtained from a human donor with HPV-associated anogenital cancer.

This clone showed up just a few times. The chain combines TRBV6-1 with TRBJ1-3; possible D gene TRBD1, 6 bases. V lost 5 bases to trimming and J lost 7 bases, with 12 bases between them. The CDR3 is 13 amino acids. The V gene's germline CDR1 is MNHNS and CDR2 SASEGT. In nucleotides, the CDR3 is TGTGCCAGCAGTACACAGGGTCCGAACACCATATATTTT. This encodes CASSTQGPNTIYF.

This sequence joins TRBV15 and TRBJ1-5; D gene unclear. The CDR3 loop spans 15 amino acids. Looked up from germline, CDR1 is LNHNV and CDR2 is YYDKDF (reference sequence). Trimming cost V 0 bases and J 4 bases, with 10 bases left between them. The CDR3 sequence is CATSRDTARNQPQHF. As DNA, the CDR3 is TGTGCCACCAGCAGAGATACGGCACGGAATCAGCCCCAGCATTTT.

The gene calls are TRBV4-1 and TRBJ1-2; the D is unclear. The CDR3 is 15 amino acids. V lost 5 bases and J lost 3, with 16 bases in between. From germline, CDR1 is MGHRA and CDR2 YSYEKL. The CDR3 DNA reads as TGCGCCAGCAGCTACGGCGGCAGAAGCGACTATGGCTACACCTTC. It is translated as CASSYGGRSDYGYTF.

The J gene is TRBJ2-4, the V gene TRBV7-2; D is uncertain. This CDR3 region has 18 residues. Trimming took 1 base from V and 1 from J, leaving 17 bases between them. Germline V gives CDR1 SGHTA, CDR2 FQGNSA. The CDR3 here is CASSLVAVRAGAKNIQYF. The CDR3 nucleotides read TGTGCCAGCAGCTTAGTGGCAGTCCGGGCCGGGGCCAAAAACATTCAGTACTTC.

V is TRBV18 and J is TRBJ2-2; TRBD2 matches at 7 bases. Losses at the gene ends were 3 bases for V and 3 bases for J; bases not matched to a gene: 10. CDR1 KGHSH and CDR2 LQKENI come from the germline V gene. This CDR3 has 17 residues. CDR3 nucleotide sequence: TGTGCCAGCTCACCGTCGGCTAGCGGCCGATACACCGGGGAGCTGTTTTTT. Protein sequence: CASSPSASGRYTGELFF. Variable domain in full (rest from reference TRBV18 and TRBJ2-2): NAGVMQNPRHLVRRRGQEARLRCSPMKGHSHVYWYRQLPEEGLKFMVYLQKENIIDESGMPKERFSAEFPKEGPSILRIQQVVRGDSAAYFCASSPSASGRYTGELFFGEGSRLTVL.

This chain joins TRBV19 and TRBJ2-7, with 9 bases fitting TRBD1. Per the germline V gene, CDR1 is LNHDA and CDR2 is SQIVND (reference sequence). The length of the CDR3 is 17 residues. Unmatched junction bases numbered 12, after V lost 1 base and J lost 5 bases. The CDR3 loop is CASSIVLRGQGINEQYF. DNA for the CDR3: TGTGCCAGTAGTATAGTTCTCCGGGGACAGGGAATTAACGAGCAGTACTTC.